This T cell receptor (beta chain) originates from a study of cytomegalovirus exposure and HLA in healthy donors (dated by TCRdb to 2017 to 2019). For the wider study: An earlier analysis of some 500 of the donors reported about 250 Gb of sequence data and approximately 110 million unique TCR beta sequences from about 200 million T cells. Using immunosequencing, the study profiled T cell repertoires from about 620 subjects and related those repertoires to cytomegalovirus serostatus. The study combined high-throughput TCR immunosequencing, statistical association of individual TCRs with disease status, and machine learning to predict cytomegalovirus infection status. Genome-wide SNP genotypes for about three fifths of the roughly 670 donors were used in a later genetic analysis, which treated that subset as a discovery cohort. An early release covering 500 to 750 HLA-typed donors comprised about 320 gigabases of sequencing data and around 80 million unique TCR sequences. All discovery cohort repertoires had been generated on a single sequencing platform. Roughly five DR-DQ haplotypes were handled as single units for association and clustering, since linkage in the cohort was strong. HLA typing included class I and class II loci at four-digit resolution. The later analysis used no new phenotypic data to find candidate immune exposures, relying instead on TCR beta sequences and their occurrence across donors. Donor age, sex, ethnicity and CMV serostatus were compiled alongside the repertoire data. The study aimed to test whether signatures of past pathogen exposure could be identified by cataloging public T cell receptors. A later analysis re-examined previously published TCR beta repertoires from more than 550 donors and added high-resolution HLA genotyping to investigate patterns of TCR occurrence. On average, about 200,000 unique TCR beta nucleotide sequences were sequenced per donor among 398 genotyped donors of the cohort, with 15% to 20% of those sequences being non-productive. Among the roughly 400 genotyped donors, around 81% belonged to the genetic ancestry cluster associated with self-reported Caucasian donors. Besides the first cohort of around 700 subjects, a separate validation cohort made up of over 95 different subjects was used. In an earlier analysis of 587 of the donors, high-throughput TCR beta sequencing was used to judge whether each TCR beta V gene segment behaved as functional or pseudogenic. The number of typed donors differed by locus: about 620-640 for A, B, C, DRB1 and DQB1; 500 to 550 for DQA1; approximately 610 for DPA1; and 450 to 480 for DPB1.

Comment on this clone: The antigen this receptor binds is unknown. Nothing much larger sits one base from this clone, and base qualities are not available.

Libraries were made using the immunoSEQ multiplex PCR assay. For the multiplex PCR, a mixture combining 60 forward primers for TCR Vbeta segments and 13 reverse primers for TCR Jbeta segments was used. The CDR3 region of rearranged TCR beta genes was amplified from genomic DNA with a multiplex PCR assay. The amplified TCR beta libraries were sequenced on the Illumina HiSeq System as 87-base-pair reads. As for how the authors treated the data: A later analysis tallied roughly 80 million unique TCR beta chains across the 666 repertoires, and approximately 11 million of those chains were shared by two or more donors. To remove PCR and sequencing errors, raw reads were error-corrected and collapsed into unique sequences using a nearest-neighbor algorithm that merged closely related sequences. V, D and J gene segments were assigned by aligning CDR3 sequences to IMGT reference sequences. For a sequence to be retained, a match of at least six nucleotides was required to both a V gene segment and a J gene segment. A rearrangement counted as productive if the CDR3 had no stop codons and remained in frame with V and J, and every other rearrangement counted as non-productive. CDR3 was defined according to IMGT convention as the region running from the second conserved V-encoded cysteine to the conserved J-encoded phenylalanine. The earlier analysis of about 640 of the donors excluded any sequence lacking an unambiguous match to a single V gene segment. In an earlier analysis of almost 600 of the donors, a V segment was called functional when productive rearrangements were above 56.7%, and segregating when the standard deviation between donors exceeded 5%. A statistical classification framework was built for diagnosing cytomegalovirus status from the catalog of TCR beta chain sequences. In a later analysis, TCR nucleotide sequences were compared against IMGT/GENE-DB human TR gene sequences so that V and J genes could be assigned. In a later analysis, CDR3 sequences and most-parsimonious VDJ recombination scenarios were assigned using the TCRdist pipeline. A later analysis defined each TCR beta chain by its CDR3 amino acid sequence plus V-gene family, and excluded reads lacking a unique V-gene family. In a later analysis, 500 to 650 highly shared, low-generation-probability nucleotide sequences were removed to address suspected cross-contamination and a sequencing artifact. In a later analysis, a clonal expansion index for each public chain was calculated from normalized within-repertoire ranks of inferred template counts. In a later analysis, generation probabilities were computed with a VDJ recombination model fitted to out-of-frame rearrangements, and the resulting probabilities were checked against IGoR. A later analysis scored TCR-TCR, TCR-HLA and TCR-CMV co-occurrence with hypergeometric tests, applying a repertoire-size bias correction to TCR pairs. In a later analysis, false discovery rates were estimated by permuting HLA or CMV assignments 20 times. In a later analysis, co-occurring TCRs were grouped using DBSCAN, with TCRdist sequence similarity added in when clustering inside HLA-allele-positive subsets. Repertoires with fewer than 30,000 or more than 120,000 public chains, plus five repertoires with anomalous nucleotide sharing, were excluded from co-occurrence clustering. TCRdb retrieved this table from immuneACCESS and kept in-frame rearrangements only. Not all clones are present; in checked studies, unresolved V genes account for under half, and no reason is known for the remainder. That table gives V, J and clone size, and the DNA gave D and trimming. The sample contains roughly 130,000 clones, just over 75% of them found a single time. The leading ten clones occupy around 1.9% of the sample.

In total, 630 or so healthy bone marrow donors made up the cohort. At the time of sampling, every cohort member was nominally healthy, though immune exposures that went unrecorded were likely present. The donor tested CMV seronegative, placing the donor among the roughly 340 seronegative members of the cohort. A peripheral blood sample was provided by each donor, and peripheral blood mononuclear cells were used for TCR beta sequencing. The Qiagen DNeasy Blood Extraction Kit was used to extract genomic DNA from the blood cell samples. The paper's findings and limits, for the study overall: When HLA alleles, especially DR and DQ, strongly co-occurred, attributing TCR associations to individual alleles was difficult. In a later genetic analysis, a missense DCLRE1C variant was associated with V-gene and J-gene trimming of TCR beta chains, and the association was replicated in an independent cohort. A cluster of highly shared sequence variants was judged likely to be a technical artifact of the sequencing pipeline. A later analysis associated about 17,000 TCR beta sequences with specific HLA alleles at a false discovery rate of 0.05. While some public TCRs were present in many individuals, most TCR sequences turned up only very rarely across donors. Cytomegalovirus status was reported to be diagnosed by the classifier with high specificity and sensitivity in both the original and validation cohorts. In an earlier analysis of some 640 of the donors, most TCR beta V segments were observed in productive rearrangements about 87% or about 30% of the time, broadly matching IMGT annotations. A later analysis reported that several top co-occurrence clusters appeared linked to parvovirus B19, influenza, CMV and Epstein-Barr virus. Because some donors lacked HLA typing at each locus, the association tests relied only on the typed subset. A further reported finding was that TCR beta sequences accurately predicted the HLA-A and HLA-B alleles for most subjects in the first cohort. The study gave a list of about 160 TCR beta chains associated with cytomegalovirus. Compared with the roughly 670-donor mean, donors in an Asian-associated ancestry cluster had fewer N-insertions in productive TCRs, according to a later genetic analysis. A few of the identified cytomegalovirus-associated TCR beta chains were confirmed in vitro to be specific for cytomegalovirus antigens. CMV serostatus was the only immune exposure information available for the cohort. The cohort was sequenced for TCR beta chains only, and without alpha or paired-chain data the features that could be detected were limited. Correlated functional status among segregating V segments might be attributable to linkage disequilibrium, but an unknown experimental factor could not be ruled out. The earlier analysis of nearly 600 of the donors excluded fewer than 20 rarely observed V segments, including chromosome 9 orphons, because counts were too low. A later analysis found that TCR association rates varied across HLA loci, with DRB1 alleles showing the most associated TCRs and HLA-C alleles the fewest. According to a later analysis, most CMV-associated TCR beta chains appeared to be HLA-restricted, and the HLA associations seemed to be driven largely by CMV exposure. In a later analysis, HLA-associated TCR beta chains were found to be more clonally expanded and to have lower generation probabilities than equally common non-associated chains. Sequencing depth was assumed to be roughly uniform across donors in the presence/absence analyses, though that assumption may not hold. According to the authors, the approach could potentially be generalized to other disease states and immunological phenotypes.

The sample was PBMCs. This TCR derives from a woman between 45 and 60 years old in good health and CMV-seronegative.

In nucleotides, the sequence is TGTGCCAGCAGCGGGGGGACCTACACAGATACGCAGTATTTT. It is translated as CASSGGTYTDTQYF. The rearrangement combines TRBV6-5 with TRBJ2-3; 7 of the junction bases match TRBD2. V loses 6 bases at its end and J loses 2 bases; junction bases beyond the gene matches: 5. CDR1 and CDR2 are read off the germline V gene as MNHEY and SVGAGI. The CDR3, from cysteine to phenylalanine, totals 14 residues. Just CDR3 DNA is preserved here, 42 bases in frame from base 1.